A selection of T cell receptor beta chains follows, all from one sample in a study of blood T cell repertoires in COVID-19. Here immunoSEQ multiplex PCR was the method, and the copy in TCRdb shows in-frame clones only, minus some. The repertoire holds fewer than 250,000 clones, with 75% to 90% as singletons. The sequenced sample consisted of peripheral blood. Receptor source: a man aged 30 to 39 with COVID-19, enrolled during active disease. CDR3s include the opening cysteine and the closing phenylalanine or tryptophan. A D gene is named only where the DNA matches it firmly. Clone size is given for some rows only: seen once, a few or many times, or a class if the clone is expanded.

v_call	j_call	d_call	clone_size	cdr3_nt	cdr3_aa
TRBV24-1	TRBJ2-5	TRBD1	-	TGTGCCACCAGTGATCCCAGGACAGGGAGGGAGACCCAGTACTTC	CATSDPRTGRETQYF
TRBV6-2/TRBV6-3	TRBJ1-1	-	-	TGTGCCAGCAGTTACGGCACCCTACGGGGCACTGAAGCTTTCTTT	CASSYGTLRGTEAFF
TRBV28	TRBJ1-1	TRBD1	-	TGTGCCAGCAGTTCGGGACAGGCGAGGACTGAAGCTTTCTTT	CASSSGQARTEAFF
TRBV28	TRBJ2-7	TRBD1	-	TGTGCCAGCAGTTACTCGGGACAGGGACGGACCTACGAGCAGTACTTC	CASSYSGQGRTYEQYF
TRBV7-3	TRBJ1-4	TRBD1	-	TGTGCCAGCAGCCAAGGGACAGGGGGTGAAAAACTGTTTTTT	CASSQGTGGEKLFF
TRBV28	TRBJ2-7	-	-	TGTGCCAGCAGCCCCGGGTCTTCCCCCTCCTACGAGCAGTACTTC	CASSPGSSPSYEQYF
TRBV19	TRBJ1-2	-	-	TGTGCCAGTAGTATAGTACTTTCCTATGGCTACACCTTC	CASSIVLSYGYTF
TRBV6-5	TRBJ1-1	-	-	TGTGCCAGCAGCCCAACAGAGAACACTGAAGCTTTCTTT	CASSPTENTEAFF
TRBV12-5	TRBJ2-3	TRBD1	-	TGTGCTAGTGGCCGGGACAGGGGCTGGGATACGCAGTATTTT	CASGRDRGWDTQYF
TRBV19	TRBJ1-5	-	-	TGTGCCAGTAGGGGGGGACCACAGCCCCAGCATTTT	CASRGGPQPQHF
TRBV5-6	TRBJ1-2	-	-	TGTGCCAGCAGCTTTAGCCTCTATGGCTACACCTTC	CASSFSLYGYTF
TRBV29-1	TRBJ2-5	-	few	TGCAGCGTTGAAGCCCAGACAACCATCCAAGAGACCCAGTACTTC	CSVEAQTTIQETQYF
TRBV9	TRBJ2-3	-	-	TGTGCCAGCAGCGTAGCGGGATATAGCACAGATACGCAGTATTTT	CASSVAGYSTDTQYF
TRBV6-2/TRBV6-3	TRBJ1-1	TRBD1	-	TGTGCCAGCAGTTCGTCCGGGACAGCCTACACTGAAGCTTTCTTT	CASSSSGTAYTEAFF
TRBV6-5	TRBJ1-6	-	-	TGTGCCAGCAGTTACTCGGCTGGAAGGGGTGATTCACCCCTCCACTTT	CASSYSAGRGDSPLHF
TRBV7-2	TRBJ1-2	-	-	TGTGCCAGCAGCTCCGACTATGGCTACACCTTC	CASSSDYGYTF
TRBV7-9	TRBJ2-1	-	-	TGTGCCAGCAGCTTAGGATACAGGCTCTATGAGCAGTTCTTC	CASSLGYRLYEQFF
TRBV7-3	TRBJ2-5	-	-	TGTGCCAGCAGCTTAAAGTGGACGAGGAGGTTGGAAGAGACCCAGTACTTC	CASSLKWTRRLEETQYF
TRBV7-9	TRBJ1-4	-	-	TGTGCCAGCAGCCAACTCGGGGGGGAGAATGAAAAACTGTTTTTT	CASSQLGGENEKLFF
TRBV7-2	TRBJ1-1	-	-	TGTGCCAGCAGCTTATACTACGGGGGCACTGAAGCTTTCTTT	CASSLYYGGTEAFF
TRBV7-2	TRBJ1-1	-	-	TGTGCCAGCAGCTTACTGGGGACACTTAACACTGAAGCTTTCTTT	CASSLLGTLNTEAFF
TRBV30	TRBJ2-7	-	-	TGTGCCTGGAGTGTTAACGAGCAGTACTTC	CAWSVNEQYF
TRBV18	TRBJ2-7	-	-	TGTGCCAGCTCACCAGGTACAGTTCCCTCCTACGAGCAGTACTTC	CASSPGTVPSYEQYF
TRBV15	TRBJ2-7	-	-	TGTGCCACCAGCAGAGATCAGGGCAGCTCTTTTTTCTACGAGCAGTACTTC	CATSRDQGSSFFYEQYF
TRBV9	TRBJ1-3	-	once	TGTGCCAGCAGCCTGGGGGGGGTCTCTGGAAACACCATATATTTT	CASSLGGVSGNTIYF
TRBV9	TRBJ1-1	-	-	TGTGCCAGCAGCCCCCAAATTGGGGGGGGCGAGTGGGACACTGAAGCTTTCTTT	CASSPQIGGGEWDTEAFF
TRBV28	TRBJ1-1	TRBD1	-	TGTGCCAGCAGTTTATTACAACAGGGGGCCTCTGAAGCTTTCTTT	CASSLLQQGASEAFF
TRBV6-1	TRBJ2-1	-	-	TGTGCCAGCAGTGAGTTTGATGGCGGGGGCCCGGGCAATGAGCAGTTCTTC	CASSEFDGGGPGNEQFF
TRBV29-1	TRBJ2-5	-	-	TGCAGCGTTGTACCGTTGGGTCAGGGGATGGGGGAGACCCAGTACTTC	CSVVPLGQGMGETQYF
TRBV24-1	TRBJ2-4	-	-	TGTGCCGTTGGGGGGGCGACTGAAAACATTCAGTACTTC	CAVGGATENIQYF
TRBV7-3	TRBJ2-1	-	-	TGTGCCAGCAGCCATGGGGGGGCAAGTAGTGAGCAGTTCTTC	CASSHGGASSEQFF
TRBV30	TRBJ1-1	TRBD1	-	TGTGCCTGGAGTGTTTCCGGGACAGGGGTTAAAAAAGCTTTCTTT	CAWSVSGTGVKKAFF
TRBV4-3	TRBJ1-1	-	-	TGCGCCAGCAGCCAAGATGGACAAATGAACACTGAAGCTTTCTTT	CASSQDGQMNTEAFF
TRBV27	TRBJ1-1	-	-	TGTGCCAGCAGGACACAGGGGAACACTGAAGCTTTCTTT	CASRTQGNTEAFF
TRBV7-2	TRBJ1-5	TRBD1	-	TGTGCCAGCAGCTTTCCGGGACAGTTCCAGCCCCAGCATTTT	CASSFPGQFQPQHF
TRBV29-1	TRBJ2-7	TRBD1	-	TGCAGCGTCGGCCGGGACAGGGCTTCCTACGAGCAGTACTTC	CSVGRDRASYEQYF
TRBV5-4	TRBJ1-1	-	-	TGTGCCAGCAGCTTGGTCCCAGGATCTGAAGCTTTCTTT	CASSLVPGSEAFF
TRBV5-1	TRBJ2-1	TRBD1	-	TGCGCCAGCAGCTTACGGGACAGGGGTAGGAATGAGCAGTTCTTC	CASSLRDRGRNEQFF
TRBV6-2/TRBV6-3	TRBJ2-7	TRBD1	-	TGTGCCAGCAGTCCCCCCGACAGGGGGCAGGTTACCTACGAGCAGTACTTC	CASSPPDRGQVTYEQYF
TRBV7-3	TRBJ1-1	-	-	TGTGCCAGCAGCCTGACTGGGACAACGGCTTTCTTT	CASSLTGTTAFF
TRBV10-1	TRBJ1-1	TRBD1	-	TGCGCCAGCAGTGGTGAGGGAACAGGGGGCGCCGTAAAGGTGTGTGGTGAAGCTTTCTTT	CASSGEGTGGAVKVCGEAFF
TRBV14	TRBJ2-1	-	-	TGTGCCAGCAGCTTTAGGGGGGGCGATGAGCAGTTCTTC	CASSFRGGDEQFF
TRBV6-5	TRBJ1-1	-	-	TGTGCCAGTACAATGACAGGGAACACTGAAGCTTTCTTT	CASTMTGNTEAFF
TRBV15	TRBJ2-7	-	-	TGTGCCACCAGCAGAGAACTACGAACAATGGGGGGGGCCTCCTACGAGCAGTACTTC	CATSRELRTMGGASYEQYF
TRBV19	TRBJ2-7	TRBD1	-	TGTGCCAGTAGTTCCAACGGGGGACAGGGCACCTACGAGCAGTACTTC	CASSSNGGQGTYEQYF
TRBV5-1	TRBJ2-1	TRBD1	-	TGCGCCAGCAGCTGGACTCGGACAGGCGAGCAGTTCTTC	CASSWTRTGEQFF
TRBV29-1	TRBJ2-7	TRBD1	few	TGCAGCGTCGTAGTGACAGGGCATTGGCAGTACTTC	CSVVVTGHWQYF
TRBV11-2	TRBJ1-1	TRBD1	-	TGTGCCAGCAGCTTAGCAGGGGGCACTGAAGCTTTCTTT	CASSLAGGTEAFF
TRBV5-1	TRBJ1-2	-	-	TGCGCCAGCAGCTTTGGGGCTTTCTCGGATAATGGCTACACCTTC	CASSFGAFSDNGYTF
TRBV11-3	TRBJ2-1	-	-	TGTGCCAGCAGCTTTACTAGTTTCAATGAGCAGTTCTTC	CASSFTSFNEQFF
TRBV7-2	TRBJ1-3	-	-	TGTGCCAGCAGCGACAGGTCTACTGGAAACACCATATATTTT	CASSDRSTGNTIYF
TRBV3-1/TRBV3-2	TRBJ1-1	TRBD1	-	TGTGCCAGCAGAAGGGGGCAGAACACTGAAGCTTTCTTT	CASRRGQNTEAFF
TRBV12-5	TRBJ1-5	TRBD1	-	TGTGCTAGTGGTTCCCAGGGGGACAGGGAATGGGTTCAGCCCCAGCATTTT	CASGSQGDREWVQPQHF
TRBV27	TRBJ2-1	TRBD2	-	TGTGCCAGCAGTTTTCGTATGCGGGAGATTGTCTCGGGGTACAATGAGCAGTTCTTC	CASSFRMREIVSGYNEQFF
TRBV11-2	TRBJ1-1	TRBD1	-	TGTGCCAGCAGCTTCGTGGGGACAGGGACTGAAGCTTTCTTT	CASSFVGTGTEAFF
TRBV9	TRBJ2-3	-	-	TGTGCCAGCAGCGTAATCCCGGAGGCAGATACGCAGTATTTT	CASSVIPEADTQYF
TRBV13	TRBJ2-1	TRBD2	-	TGTGCCAGCAGCTTGACTAGCGGGAACAATGAGCAGTTCTTC	CASSLTSGNNEQFF
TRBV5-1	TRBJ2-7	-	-	TGCGCCAGCAGCTTGCAGCCCTTAAAGGGAGACTACGAGCAGTACTTC	CASSLQPLKGDYEQYF
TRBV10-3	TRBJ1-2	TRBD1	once	TGTGCCATCAGGGGACAGCTCTTCTATGGCTACACCTTC	CAIRGQLFYGYTF
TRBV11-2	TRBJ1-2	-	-	TGTGCCAGCAGCTCCGGCGGGTATGGCTACACCTTC	CASSSGGYGYTF